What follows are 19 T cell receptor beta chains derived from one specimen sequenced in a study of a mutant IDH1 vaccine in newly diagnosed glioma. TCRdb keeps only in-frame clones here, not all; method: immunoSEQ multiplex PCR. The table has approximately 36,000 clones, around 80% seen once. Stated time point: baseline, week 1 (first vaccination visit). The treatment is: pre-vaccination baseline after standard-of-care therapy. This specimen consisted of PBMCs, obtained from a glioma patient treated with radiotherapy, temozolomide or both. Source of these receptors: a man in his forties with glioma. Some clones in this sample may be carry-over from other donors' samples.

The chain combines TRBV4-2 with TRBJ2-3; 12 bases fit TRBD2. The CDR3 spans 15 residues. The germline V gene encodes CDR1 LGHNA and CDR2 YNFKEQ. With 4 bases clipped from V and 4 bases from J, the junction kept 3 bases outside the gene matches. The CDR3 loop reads CASSPSGGAPDTQYF. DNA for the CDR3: TGTGCCAGCAGCCCTAGCGGGGGGGCCCCAGATACGCAGTATTTT.

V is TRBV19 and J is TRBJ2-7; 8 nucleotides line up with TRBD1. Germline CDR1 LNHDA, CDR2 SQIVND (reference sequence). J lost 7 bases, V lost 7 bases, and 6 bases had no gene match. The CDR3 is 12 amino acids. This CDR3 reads CASNQGAGEQYF. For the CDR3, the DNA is TGTGCCAGTAACCAGGGGGCGGGAGAGCAGTACTTC.

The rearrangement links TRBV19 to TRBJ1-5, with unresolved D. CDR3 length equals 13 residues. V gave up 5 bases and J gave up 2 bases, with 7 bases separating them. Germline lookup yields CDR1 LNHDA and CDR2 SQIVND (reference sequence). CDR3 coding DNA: TGTGCCAGTAGTGAACAGCGCAATCAGCCCCAGCATTTT. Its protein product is CASSEQRNQPQHF.

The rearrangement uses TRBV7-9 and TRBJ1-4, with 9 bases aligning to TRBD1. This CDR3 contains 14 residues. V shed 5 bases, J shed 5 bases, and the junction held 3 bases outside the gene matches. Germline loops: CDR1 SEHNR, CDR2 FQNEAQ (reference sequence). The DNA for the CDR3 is TGTGCCAGCAGCCGGGACAGGGAAAATGAAAAACTGTTTTTT. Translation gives CASSRDRENEKLFF. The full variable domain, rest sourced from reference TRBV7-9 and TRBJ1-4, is DTGVSQNPRHKITKRGQNVTFRCDPISEHNRLYWYRQTLGQGPEFLTYFQNEAQLEKSRLLSDRFSAERPKGSFSTLEIQRTEQGDSAMYLCASSRDRENEKLFFGSGTQLSVL.

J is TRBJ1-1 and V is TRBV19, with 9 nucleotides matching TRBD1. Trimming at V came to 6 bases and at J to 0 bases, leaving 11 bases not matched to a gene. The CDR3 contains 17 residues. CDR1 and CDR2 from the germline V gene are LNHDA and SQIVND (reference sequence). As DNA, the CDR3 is TGTGCCAGTAGAACCTTGACAGGGGGGGAAGTGAACACTGAAGCTTTCTTT. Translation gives CASRTLTGGEVNTEAFF.

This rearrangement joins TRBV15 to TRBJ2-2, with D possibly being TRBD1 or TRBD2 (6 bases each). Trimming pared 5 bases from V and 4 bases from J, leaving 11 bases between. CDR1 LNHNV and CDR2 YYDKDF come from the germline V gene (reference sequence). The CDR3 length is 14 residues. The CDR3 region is CATSEGGSTGELFF. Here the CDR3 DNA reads TGTGCCACCAGCGAGGGGGGCAGCACCGGGGAGCTGTTTTTT.

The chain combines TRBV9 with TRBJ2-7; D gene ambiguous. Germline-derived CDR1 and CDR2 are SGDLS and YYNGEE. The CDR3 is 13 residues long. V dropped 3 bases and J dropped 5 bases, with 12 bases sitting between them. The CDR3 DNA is TGTGCCAGCAGCGCCCTTAGTGGGAACGAGCAGTACTTC. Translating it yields CASSALSGNEQYF.

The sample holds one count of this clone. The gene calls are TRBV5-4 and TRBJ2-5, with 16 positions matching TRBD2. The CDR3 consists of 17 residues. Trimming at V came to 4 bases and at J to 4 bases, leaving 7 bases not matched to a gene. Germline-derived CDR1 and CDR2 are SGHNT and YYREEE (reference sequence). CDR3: CASSPVGLAGGPETQYF. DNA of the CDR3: TGTGCCAGCAGCCCCGTGGGACTAGCGGGGGGGCCAGAGACCCAGTACTTC.

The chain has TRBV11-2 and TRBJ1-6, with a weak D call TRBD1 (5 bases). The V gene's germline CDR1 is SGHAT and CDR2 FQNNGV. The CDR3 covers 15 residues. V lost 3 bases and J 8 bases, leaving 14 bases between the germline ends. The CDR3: CASSFSSGNDSPLHF. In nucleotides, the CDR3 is TGTGCCAGCAGCTTCTCCTCAGGGAACGATTCACCCCTCCACTTT. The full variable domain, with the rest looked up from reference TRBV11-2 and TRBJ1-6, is EAGVAQSPRYKIIEKRQSVAFWCNPISGHATLYWYQQILGQGPKLLIQFQNNGVVDDSQLPKDRFSAERLKGVDSTLKIQPAKLEDSAVYLCASSFSSGNDSPLHFGNGTRLTVT.

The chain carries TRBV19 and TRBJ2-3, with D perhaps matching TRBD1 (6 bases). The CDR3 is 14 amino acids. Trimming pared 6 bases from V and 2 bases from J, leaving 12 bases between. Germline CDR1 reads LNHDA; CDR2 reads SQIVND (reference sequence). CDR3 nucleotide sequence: TGTGCCAGTAGCAGGGGAGAGCACACAGATACGCAGTATTTT. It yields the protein CASSRGEHTDTQYF.

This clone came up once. CDR3 coding DNA: TGTGCCAGCAGTCATCGACTAGCGGGGGTTCACGAGCAGTACTTC. It codes for CASSHRLAGVHEQYF. The rearrangement joins TRBV25-1 to TRBJ2-5; 12 bases are shared with TRBD2. The end of the DNA fits TRBJ2-7 better, so the J call may be wrong. The CDR3 covers 15 residues. CDR1 is MGHDK, CDR2 SYGVNS, per germline.

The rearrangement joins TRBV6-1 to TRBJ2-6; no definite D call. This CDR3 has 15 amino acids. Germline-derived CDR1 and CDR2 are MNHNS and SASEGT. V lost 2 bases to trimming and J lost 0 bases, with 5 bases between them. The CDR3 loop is CASSEHSSGANVLTF. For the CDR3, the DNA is TGTGCCAGCAGTGAACACAGCTCTGGGGCCAACGTCCTGACTTTC.

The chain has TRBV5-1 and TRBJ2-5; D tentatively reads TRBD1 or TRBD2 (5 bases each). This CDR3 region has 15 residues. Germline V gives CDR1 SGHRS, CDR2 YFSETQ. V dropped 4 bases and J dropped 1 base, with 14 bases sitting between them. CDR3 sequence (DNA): TGCGCCAGCAGCACGGGGACGGGCCCCCAAGAGACCCAGTACTTC. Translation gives CASSTGTGPQETQYF.

CDR3: CASSRLLGGNTIYF. The CDR3 nucleotides are TGTGCCAGCAGCCGCCTTTTGGGGGGAAACACCATATATTTT. The chain recombines TRBV5-6 with TRBJ1-3; D remains ambiguous. Germline assignment: CDR1 SGHDT and CDR2 YYEEEE. Trimming removed 4 bases from V and 4 bases from J, with 12 bases in between. CDR3 length: 14 residues.

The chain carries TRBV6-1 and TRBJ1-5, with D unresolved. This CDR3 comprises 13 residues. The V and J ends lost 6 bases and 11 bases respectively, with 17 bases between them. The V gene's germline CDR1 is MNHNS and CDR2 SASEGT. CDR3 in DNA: TGTGCCAGCAGGACCCCAAGTGTAGGATCCCAGCATTTT. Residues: CASRTPSVGSQHF.

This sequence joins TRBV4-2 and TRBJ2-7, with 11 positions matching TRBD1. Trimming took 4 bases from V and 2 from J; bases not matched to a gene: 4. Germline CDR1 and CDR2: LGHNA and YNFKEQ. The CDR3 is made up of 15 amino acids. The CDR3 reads CASSPSGQGAYEQYF. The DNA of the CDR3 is TGTGCCAGCAGCCCCTCGGGACAGGGGGCCTACGAGCAGTACTTC.

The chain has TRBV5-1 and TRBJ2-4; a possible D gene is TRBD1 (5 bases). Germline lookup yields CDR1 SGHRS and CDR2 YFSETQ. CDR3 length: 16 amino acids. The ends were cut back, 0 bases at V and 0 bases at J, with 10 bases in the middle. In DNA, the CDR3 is TGCGCCAGCAGCTTGGGGGCAGGGCTAGCCAAAAACATTCAGTACTTC. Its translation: CASSLGAGLAKNIQYF.

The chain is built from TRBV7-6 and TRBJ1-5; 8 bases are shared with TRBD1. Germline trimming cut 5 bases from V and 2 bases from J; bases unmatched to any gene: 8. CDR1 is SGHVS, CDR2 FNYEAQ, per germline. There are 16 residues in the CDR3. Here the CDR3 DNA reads TGTGCCAGCAGCCGGGGACAGGCCAGGGGCAATCAGCCCCAGCATTTT. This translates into CASSRGQARGNQPQHF. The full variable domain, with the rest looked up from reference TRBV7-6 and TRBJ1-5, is GAGVSQSPRYKVTKRGQDVALRCDPISGHVSLYWYRQALGQGPEFLTYFNYEAQQDKSGLPNDRFSAERPEGSISTLTIQRTEQRDSAMYRCASSRGQARGNQPQHFGDGTRLSIL.

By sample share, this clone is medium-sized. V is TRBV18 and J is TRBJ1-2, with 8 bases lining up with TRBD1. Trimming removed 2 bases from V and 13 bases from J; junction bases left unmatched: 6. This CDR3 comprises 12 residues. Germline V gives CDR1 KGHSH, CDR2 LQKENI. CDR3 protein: CASSPGQGTGTF. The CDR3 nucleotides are TGTGCCAGCTCACCAGGACAGGGCACCGGCACCTTC.